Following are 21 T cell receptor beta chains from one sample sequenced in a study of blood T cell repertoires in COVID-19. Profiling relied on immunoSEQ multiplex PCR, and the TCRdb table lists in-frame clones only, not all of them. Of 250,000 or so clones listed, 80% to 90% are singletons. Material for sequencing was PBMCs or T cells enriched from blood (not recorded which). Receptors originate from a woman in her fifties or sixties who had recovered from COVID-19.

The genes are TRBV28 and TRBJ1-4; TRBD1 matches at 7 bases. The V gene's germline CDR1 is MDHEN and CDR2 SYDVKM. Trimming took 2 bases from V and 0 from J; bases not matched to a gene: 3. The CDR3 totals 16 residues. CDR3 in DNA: TGTGCCAGCAGTTTACAGGGGGTTTCAACTAATGAAAAACTGTTTTTT. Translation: CASSLQGVSTNEKLFF.

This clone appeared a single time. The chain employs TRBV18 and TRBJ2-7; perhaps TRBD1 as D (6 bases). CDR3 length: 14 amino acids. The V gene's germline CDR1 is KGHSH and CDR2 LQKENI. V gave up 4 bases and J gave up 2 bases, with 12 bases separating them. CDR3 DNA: TGTGCCAGCTCACAACAGGGATTGCCCTACGAGCAGTACTTC. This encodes CASSQQGLPYEQYF.

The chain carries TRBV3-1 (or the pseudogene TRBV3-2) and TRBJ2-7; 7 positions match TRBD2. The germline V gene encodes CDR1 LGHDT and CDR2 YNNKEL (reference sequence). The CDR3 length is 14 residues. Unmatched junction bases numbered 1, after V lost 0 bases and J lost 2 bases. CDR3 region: CASSQDRGAYEQYF. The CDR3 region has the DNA TGTGCCAGCAGCCAAGATCGGGGGGCCTACGAGCAGTACTTC.

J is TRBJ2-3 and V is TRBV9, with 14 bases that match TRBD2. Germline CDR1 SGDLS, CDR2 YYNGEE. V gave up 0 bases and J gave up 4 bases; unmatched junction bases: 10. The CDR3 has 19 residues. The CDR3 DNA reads TGTGCCAGCAGCGTAGAGGGACTAGCGGGAGAATCTAACGCAGATACGCAGTATTTT. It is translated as CASSVEGLAGESNADTQYF.

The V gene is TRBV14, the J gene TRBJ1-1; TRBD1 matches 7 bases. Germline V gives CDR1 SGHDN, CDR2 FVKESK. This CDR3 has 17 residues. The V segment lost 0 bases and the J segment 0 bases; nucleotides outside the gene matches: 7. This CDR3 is CASSQDRDRTLNTEAFF. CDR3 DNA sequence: TGTGCCAGCAGCCAAGACCGGGACAGAACCCTGAACACTGAAGCTTTCTTT.

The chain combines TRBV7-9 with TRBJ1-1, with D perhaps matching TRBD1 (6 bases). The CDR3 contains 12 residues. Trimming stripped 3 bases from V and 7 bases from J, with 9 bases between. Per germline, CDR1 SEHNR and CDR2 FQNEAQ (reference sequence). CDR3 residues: CASSLAGVEAFF. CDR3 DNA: TGTGCCAGCAGCTTGGCAGGGGTTGAAGCTTTCTTT.

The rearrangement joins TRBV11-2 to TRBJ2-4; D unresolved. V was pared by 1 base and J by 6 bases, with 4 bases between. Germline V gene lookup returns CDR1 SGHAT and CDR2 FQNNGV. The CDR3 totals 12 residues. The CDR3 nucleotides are TGTGCCAGCAGCTTAGGTCTAAACATTCAGTACTTC. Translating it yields CASSLGLNIQYF.

The DNA of the CDR3 is TGTGCCAGCTCACCACGACAGGGGGGTTTGGGCACTGAAGCTTTCTTT. Translation gives CASSPRQGGLGTEAFF. The chain employs TRBV18 and TRBJ1-1; 9 bases fit TRBD1. The CDR3 is 16 amino acids. V was clipped by 1 base and J by 4 bases; unmatched bases: 7. From germline, CDR1 is KGHSH and CDR2 LQKENI.

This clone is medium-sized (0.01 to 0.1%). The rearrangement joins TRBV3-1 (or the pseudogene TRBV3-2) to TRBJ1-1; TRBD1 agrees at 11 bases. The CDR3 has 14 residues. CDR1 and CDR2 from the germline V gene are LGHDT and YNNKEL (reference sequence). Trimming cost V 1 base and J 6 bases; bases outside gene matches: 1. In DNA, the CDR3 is TGTGCCAGCAGCCAAGCGGGACAGGGGGCTGAAGCTTTCTTT. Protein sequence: CASSQAGQGAEAFF.

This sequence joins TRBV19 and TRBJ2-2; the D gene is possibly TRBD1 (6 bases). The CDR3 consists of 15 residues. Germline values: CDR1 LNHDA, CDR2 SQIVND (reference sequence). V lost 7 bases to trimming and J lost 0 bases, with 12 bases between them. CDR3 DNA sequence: TGTGCCAGTAAAGGGGGAAGCCCGAACACCGGGGAGCTGTTTTTT. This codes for CASKGGSPNTGELFF.

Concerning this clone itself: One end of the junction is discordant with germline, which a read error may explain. The CDR3 coding sequence is TGTGCCAGCAGCCACCGGGACGGGGGCTTC. Protein: CASSHRDGGF. The chain combines TRBV5-8 with TRBJ1-2, with D possibly being TRBD1 (5 bases). There are 10 residues in the CDR3. CDR1 is SGHTS and CDR2 is YDEGEE in the germline V gene.

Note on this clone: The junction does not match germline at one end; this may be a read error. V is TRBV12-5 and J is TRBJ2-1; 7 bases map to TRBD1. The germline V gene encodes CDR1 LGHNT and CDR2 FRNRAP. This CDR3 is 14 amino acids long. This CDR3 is CASGLGDSHNDQFF. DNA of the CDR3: TGTGCTAGTGGTTTGGGGGACAGTCACAATGATCAGTTCTTC.

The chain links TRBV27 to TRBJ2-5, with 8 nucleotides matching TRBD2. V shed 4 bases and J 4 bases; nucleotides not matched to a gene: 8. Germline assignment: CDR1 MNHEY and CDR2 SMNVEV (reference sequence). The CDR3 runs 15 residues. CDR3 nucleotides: TGTGCCAGCAGTTACAGCGGGAGTAATCTAGAGACCCAGTACTTC. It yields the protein CASSYSGSNLETQYF.

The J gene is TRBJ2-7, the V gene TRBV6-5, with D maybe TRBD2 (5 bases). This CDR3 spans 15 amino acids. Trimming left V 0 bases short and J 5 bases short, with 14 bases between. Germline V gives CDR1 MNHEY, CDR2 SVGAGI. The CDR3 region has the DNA TGTGCCAGCAGTTACTCGAGTGAGGGCCTAGACGAGCAGTACTTC. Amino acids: CASSYSSEGLDEQYF.

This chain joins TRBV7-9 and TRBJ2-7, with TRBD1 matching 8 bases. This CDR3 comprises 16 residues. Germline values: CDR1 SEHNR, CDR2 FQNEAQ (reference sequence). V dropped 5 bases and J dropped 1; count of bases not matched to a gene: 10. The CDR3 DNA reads TGTGCCAGCAGCCCAGGACAGGGTCGCGAATCCTACGAGCAGTACTTC. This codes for CASSPGQGRESYEQYF.

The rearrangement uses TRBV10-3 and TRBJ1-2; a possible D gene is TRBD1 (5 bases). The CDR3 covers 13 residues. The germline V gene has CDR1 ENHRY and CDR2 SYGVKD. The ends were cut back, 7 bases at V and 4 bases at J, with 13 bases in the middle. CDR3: CAITGGEGYGYTF. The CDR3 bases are TGTGCCATCACTGGAGGGGAGGGCTATGGCTACACCTTC.

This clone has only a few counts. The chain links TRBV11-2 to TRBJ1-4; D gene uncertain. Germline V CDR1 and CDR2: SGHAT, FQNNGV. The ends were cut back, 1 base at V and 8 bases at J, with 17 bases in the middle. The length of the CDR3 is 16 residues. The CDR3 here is CASSLGPRPSPEKLFF. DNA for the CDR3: TGTGCCAGCAGCTTAGGACCCAGGCCATCCCCGGAAAAACTGTTTTTT.

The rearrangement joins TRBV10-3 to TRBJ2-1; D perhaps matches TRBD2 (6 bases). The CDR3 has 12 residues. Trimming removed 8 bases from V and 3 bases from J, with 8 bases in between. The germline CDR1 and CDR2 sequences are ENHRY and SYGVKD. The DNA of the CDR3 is TGTGCCATCGCCGGGAGCTACAATGAGCAGTTCTTC. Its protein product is CAIAGSYNEQFF.

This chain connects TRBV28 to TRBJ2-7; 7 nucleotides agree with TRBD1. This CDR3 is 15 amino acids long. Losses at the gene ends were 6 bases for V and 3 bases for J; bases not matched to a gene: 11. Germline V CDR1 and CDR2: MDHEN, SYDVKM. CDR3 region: CASSLGGQVGYEQYF. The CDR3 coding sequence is TGTGCCAGCAGCTTGGGTGGACAGGTCGGCTACGAGCAGTACTTC.

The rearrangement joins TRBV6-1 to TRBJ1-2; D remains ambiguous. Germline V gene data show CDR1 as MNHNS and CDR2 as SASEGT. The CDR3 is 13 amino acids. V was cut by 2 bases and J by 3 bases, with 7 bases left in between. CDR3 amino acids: CASSEWLDYGYTF. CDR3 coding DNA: TGTGCCAGCAGTGAATGGCTGGACTATGGCTACACCTTC.

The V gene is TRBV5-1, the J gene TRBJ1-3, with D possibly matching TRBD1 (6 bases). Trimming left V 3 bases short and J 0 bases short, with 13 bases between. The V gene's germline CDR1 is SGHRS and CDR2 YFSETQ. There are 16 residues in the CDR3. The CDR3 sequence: CASSSQQGLSGNTIYF. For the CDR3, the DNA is TGCGCCAGCAGCTCTCAACAGGGCCTCTCTGGAAACACCATATATTTT.